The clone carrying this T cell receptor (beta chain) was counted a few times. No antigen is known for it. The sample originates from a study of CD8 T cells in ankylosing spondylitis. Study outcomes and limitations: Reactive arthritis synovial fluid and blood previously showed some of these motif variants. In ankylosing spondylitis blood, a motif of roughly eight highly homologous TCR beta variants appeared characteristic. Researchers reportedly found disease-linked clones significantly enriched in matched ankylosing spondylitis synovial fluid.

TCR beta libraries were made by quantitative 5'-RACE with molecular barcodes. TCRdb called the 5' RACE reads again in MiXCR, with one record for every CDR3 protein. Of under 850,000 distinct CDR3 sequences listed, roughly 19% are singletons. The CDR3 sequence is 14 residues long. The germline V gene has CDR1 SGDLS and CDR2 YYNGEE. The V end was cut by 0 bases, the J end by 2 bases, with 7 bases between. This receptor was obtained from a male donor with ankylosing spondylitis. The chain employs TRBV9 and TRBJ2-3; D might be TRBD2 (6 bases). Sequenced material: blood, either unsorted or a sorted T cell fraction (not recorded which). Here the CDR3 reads CASSVGGDTDTQYF. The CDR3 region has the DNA TGTGCCAGCAGCGTAGGGGGGGACACAGATACGCAGTATTTT.